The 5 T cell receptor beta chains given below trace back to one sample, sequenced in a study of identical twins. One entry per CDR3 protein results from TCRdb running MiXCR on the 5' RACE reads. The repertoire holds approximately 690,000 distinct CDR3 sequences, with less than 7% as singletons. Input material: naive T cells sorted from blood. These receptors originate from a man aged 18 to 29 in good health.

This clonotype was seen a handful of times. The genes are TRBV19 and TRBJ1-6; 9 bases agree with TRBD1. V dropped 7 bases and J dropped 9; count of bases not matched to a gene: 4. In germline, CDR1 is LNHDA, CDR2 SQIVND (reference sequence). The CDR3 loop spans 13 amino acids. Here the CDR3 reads CASMGQGGSPLHF. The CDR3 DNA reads TGTGCCAGTATGGGACAGGGTGGTTCACCCCTCCACTTT.

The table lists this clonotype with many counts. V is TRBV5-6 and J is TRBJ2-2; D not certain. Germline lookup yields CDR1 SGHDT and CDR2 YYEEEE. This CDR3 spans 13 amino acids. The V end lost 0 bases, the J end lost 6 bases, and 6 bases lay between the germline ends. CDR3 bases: TGTGCCAGCAGCTTGGACTGGGCCGGGGAGCTGTTTTTT. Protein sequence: CASSLDWAGELFF.

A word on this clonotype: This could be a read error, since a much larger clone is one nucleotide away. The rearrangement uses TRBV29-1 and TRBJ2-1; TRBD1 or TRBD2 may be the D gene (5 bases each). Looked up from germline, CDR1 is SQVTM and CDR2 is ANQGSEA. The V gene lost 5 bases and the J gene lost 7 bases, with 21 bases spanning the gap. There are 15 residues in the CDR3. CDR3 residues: CSVSGDETESNEQFF. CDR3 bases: TGCAGCGTTTCTGGGGACGAGACTGAGAGTAATGAGCAGTTCTTC.

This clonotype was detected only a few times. For the CDR3, the DNA is TGTGCCAGCAGCCTGCCCCAATTGGAGCTTAACAATGAGCAGTTCTTC. This codes for CASSLPQLELNNEQFF. This rearrangement joins TRBV7-9 to TRBJ2-1; D remains unclear. CDR1 and CDR2 from the germline V gene are SEHNR and FQNEAQ (reference sequence). V lost 5 bases, J lost 5 bases, and 19 bases lay in between. The CDR3 has 16 residues.

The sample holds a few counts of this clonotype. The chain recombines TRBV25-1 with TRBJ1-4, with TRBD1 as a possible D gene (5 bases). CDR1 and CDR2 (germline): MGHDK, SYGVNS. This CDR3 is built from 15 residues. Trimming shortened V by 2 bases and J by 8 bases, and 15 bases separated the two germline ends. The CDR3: CASSEPHRSREKLFF. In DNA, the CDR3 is TGTGCCAGCAGTGAACCTCACAGGAGCCGAGAAAAACTGTTTTTT.